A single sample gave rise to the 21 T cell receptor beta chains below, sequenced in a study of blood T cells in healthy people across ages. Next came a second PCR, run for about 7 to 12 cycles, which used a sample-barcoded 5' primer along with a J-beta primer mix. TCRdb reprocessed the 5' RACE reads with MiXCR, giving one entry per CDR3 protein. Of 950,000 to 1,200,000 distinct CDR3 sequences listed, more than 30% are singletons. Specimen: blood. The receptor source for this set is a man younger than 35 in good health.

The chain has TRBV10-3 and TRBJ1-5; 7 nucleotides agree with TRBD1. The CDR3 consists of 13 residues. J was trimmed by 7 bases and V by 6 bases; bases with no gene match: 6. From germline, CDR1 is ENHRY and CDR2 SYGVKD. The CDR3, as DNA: TGTGCCATCAGCGACAGGGTGGGCCAGCCCCAGCATTTT. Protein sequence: CAISDRVGQPQHF.

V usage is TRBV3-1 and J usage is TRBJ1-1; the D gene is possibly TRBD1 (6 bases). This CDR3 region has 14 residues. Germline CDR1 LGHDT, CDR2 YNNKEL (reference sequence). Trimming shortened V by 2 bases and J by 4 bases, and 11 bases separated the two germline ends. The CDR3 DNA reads TGTGCCAGCAGCCAAAACAGGGTCGGCACTGAAGCTTTCTTT. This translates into CASSQNRVGTEAFF.

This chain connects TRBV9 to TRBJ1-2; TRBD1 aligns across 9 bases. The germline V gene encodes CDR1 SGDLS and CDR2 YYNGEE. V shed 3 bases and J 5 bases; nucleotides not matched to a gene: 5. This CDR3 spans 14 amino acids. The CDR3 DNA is TGTGCCAGCAGCGCTCAACAGGGGGCTTATGGCTACACCTTC. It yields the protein CASSAQQGAYGYTF.

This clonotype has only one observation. The CDR3 protein is CAAGGNTEAFF. The CDR3 bases are TGTGCCGCGGGAGGGAACACTGAAGCTTTCTTT. The V gene is TRBV10-3, the J gene TRBJ1-1; the D is unclear. The CDR3 runs 11 residues. V shed 11 bases and J shed 1 base, with 8 bases lying between them. Germline V lookup: CDR1 ENHRY, CDR2 SYGVKD.

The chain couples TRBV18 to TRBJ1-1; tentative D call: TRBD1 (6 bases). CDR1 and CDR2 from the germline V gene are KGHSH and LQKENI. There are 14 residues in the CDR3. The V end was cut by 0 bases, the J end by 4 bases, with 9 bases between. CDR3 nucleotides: TGTGCCAGCTCACCACCCAGGGGTTCCACTGAAGCTTTCTTT. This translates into CASSPPRGSTEAFF.

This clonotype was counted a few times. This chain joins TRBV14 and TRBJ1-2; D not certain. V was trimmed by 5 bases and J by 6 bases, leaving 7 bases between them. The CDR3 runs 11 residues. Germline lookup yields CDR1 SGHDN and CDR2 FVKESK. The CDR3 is CASSDRHGYTF. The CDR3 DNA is TGTGCCAGCAGCGACCGGCATGGCTACACCTTC.

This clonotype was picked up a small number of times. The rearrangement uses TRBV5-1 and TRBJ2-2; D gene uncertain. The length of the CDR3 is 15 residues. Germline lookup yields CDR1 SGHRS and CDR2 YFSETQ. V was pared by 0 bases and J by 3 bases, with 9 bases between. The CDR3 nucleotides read TGCGCCAGCAGCTTGGAGGGTTTGGACACCGGGGAGCTGTTTTTT. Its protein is CASSLEGLDTGELFF.

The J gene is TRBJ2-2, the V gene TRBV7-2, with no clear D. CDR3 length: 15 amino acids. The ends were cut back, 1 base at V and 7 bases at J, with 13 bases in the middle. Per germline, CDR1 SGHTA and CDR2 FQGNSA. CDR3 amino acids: CASSLVGPSSGELFF. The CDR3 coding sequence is TGTGCCAGCAGCTTAGTGGGCCCCAGCAGCGGGGAGCTGTTTTTT. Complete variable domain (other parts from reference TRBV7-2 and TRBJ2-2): GAGVSQSPSNKVTEKGKDVELRCDPISGHTALYWYRQSLGQGLEFLIYFQGNSAPDKSGLPSDRFSAERTGGSVSTLTIQRTQQEDSAVYLCASSLVGPSSGELFFGEGSRLTVL.

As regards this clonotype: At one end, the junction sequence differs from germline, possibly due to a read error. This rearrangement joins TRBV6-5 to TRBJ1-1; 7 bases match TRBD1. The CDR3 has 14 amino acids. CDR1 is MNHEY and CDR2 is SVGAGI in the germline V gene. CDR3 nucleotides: TGTGCCGGCAGTTACGGAGGGGGCGGCACTGAAGCTTTCTTT. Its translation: CAGSYGGGGTEAFF.

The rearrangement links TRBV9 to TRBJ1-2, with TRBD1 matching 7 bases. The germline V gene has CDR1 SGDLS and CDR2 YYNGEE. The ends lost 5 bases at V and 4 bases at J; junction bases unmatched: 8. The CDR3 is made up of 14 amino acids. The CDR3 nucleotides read TGTGCCAGCAGTGTCTTGGGGACAGCCTATGGCTACACCTTC. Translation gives CASSVLGTAYGYTF.

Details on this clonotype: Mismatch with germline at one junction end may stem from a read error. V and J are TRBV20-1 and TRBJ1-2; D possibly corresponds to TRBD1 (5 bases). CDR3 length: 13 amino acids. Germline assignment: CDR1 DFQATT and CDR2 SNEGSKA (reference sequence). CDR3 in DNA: TGCAGTGCGGGCAGGGAGCTAAGTTATGGCTACTCCTTC. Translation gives CSAGRELSYGYSF.

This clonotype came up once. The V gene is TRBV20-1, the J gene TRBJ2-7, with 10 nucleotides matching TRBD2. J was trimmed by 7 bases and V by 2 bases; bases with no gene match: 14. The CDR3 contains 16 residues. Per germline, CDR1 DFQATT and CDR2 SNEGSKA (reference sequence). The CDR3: CSARKPSGGDYNEQYF. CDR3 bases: TGCAGTGCTAGAAAACCTAGCGGGGGTGATTACAATGAGCAGTACTTC.

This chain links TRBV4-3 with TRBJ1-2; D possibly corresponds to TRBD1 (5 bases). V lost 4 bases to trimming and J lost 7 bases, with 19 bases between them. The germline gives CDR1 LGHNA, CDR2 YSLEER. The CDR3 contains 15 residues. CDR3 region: CASSPSTDMSSGYTF. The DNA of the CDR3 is TGCGCCAGCAGCCCCTCGACAGACATGAGCTCTGGCTACACCTTC.

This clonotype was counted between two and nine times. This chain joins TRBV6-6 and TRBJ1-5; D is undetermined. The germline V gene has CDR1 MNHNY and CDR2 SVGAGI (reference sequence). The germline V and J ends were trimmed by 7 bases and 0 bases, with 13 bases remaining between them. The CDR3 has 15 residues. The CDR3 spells CASIADPNSNQPQHF. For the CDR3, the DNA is TGTGCCAGCATTGCAGACCCTAATAGCAATCAGCCCCAGCATTTT.

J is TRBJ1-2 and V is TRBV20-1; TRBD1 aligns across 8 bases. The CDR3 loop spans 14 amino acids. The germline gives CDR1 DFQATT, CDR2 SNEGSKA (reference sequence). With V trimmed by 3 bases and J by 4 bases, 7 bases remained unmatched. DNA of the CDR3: TGCAGTGCTAGTATAACAACAGGGGGCTATGGCTACACCTTC. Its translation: CSASITTGGYGYTF.

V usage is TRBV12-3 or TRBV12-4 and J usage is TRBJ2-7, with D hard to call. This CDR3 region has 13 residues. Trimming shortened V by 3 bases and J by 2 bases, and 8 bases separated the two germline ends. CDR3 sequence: CASSLNPTYEQYF. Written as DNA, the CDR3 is TGTGCCAGCAGTTTGAACCCTACCTACGAGCAGTACTTC.

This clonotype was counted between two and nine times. The CDR3 bases are TGTGCCAGCAGTCCGCCAGCGGGGGCCACAGATACGCAGTATTTT. This codes for CASSPPAGATDTQYF. This chain connects TRBV25-1 to TRBJ2-3; 8 bases agree with TRBD2. The V gene end was trimmed by 5 bases and the J gene end by 2 bases; junction bases not matched to a gene: 6. The CDR3 covers 15 residues. Per germline, CDR1 MGHDK and CDR2 SYGVNS.

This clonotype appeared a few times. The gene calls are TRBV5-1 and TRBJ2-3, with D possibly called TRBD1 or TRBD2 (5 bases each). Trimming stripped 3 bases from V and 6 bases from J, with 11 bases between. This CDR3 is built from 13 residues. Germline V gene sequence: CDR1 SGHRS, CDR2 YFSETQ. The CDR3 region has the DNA TGCGCCAGCAGCTCCCCCGAGGGGGATACGCAGTATTTT. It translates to CASSSPEGDTQYF.

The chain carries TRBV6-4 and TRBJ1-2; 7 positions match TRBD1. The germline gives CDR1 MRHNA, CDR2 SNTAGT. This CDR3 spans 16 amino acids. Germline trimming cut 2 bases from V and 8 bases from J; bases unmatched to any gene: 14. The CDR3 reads CASSDHSRDRSQGYTF. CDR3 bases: TGTGCCAGCAGTGACCACAGCCGGGACAGATCTCAAGGCTACACCTTC.

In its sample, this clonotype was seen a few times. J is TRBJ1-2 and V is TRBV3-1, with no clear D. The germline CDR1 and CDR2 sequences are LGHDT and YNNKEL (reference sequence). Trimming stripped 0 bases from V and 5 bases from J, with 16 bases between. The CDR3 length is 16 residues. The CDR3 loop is CASSQERVLGFYGYTF. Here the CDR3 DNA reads TGTGCCAGCAGCCAAGAAAGAGTGTTGGGGTTTTATGGCTACACCTTC.

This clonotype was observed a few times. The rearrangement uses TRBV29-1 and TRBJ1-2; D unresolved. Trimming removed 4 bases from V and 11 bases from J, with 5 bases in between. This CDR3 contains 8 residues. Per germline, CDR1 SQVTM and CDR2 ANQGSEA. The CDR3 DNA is TGCAGCGTTGGTGATTACACCTTC. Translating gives CSVGDYTF.